This TCR beta chain was found in a study of regulatory T cells in long-lasting Graves disease. Whole-study results and caveats: Persistent disease favored TRBV28, TRBJ1-2 and TRBJ2-5.

Trimming took off 0 bases at V and 6 bases at J, with 5 bases between the two ends. The germline gives CDR1 GTSNPN, CDR2 SVGIG (reference sequence). The CDR3 is 12 amino acids. Sample time point: persistent/refractory GD, antithyroid drugs over 5 years with positive TRAb. Isolated PBMC RNA provided the starting material for the TCR library. About this clonotype: Its antigen is undetermined.

Arm-PCR with iRepertoire HTBI primers amplified the CDR3 regions for these TCR beta libraries. Each CDR3 protein gets one entry after TCRdb re-called the multiplex PCR reads with MiXCR. Of roughly 400,000 distinct CDR3 sequences in the sample, less than 25% are singletons; the top ten hold about 20%. The clonotype was recovered from a female donor with Graves disease. This chain links TRBV30 with TRBJ2-2, with D uncertain. The material sequenced was peripheral blood mononuclear cells (PBMCs), taken when the disease was refractory, from a patient treated with antithyroid drugs. The DNA of the CDR3 is TGTGCCTGGAGTGTAAGGTCCGGGGAGCTGTTTTTT. This codes for CAWSVRSGELFF. The whole variable domain, remainder taken from reference TRBV30 and TRBJ2-2, is SQTIHQWPATLVQPVGSPLSLECTVEGTSNPNLYWYRQAAGRGLQLLFYSVGIGQISSEVPQNLSASRPQDRQFILSSKKLLLSDSGFYLCAWSVRSGELFFGEGSRLTVL.